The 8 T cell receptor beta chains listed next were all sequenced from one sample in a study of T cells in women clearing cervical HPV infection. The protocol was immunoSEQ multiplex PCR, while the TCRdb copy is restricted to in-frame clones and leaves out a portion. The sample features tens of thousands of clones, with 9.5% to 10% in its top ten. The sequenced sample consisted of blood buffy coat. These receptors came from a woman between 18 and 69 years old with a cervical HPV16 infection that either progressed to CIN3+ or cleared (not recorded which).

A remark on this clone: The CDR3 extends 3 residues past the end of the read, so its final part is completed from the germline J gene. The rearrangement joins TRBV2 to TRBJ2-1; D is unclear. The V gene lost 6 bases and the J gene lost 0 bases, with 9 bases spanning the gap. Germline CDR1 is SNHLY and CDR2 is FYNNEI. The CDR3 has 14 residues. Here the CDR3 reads CASRAGSSYNEQFF. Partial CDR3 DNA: TGTGCCAGCAGGGCAGGAAGCTCCTACAATGAG.

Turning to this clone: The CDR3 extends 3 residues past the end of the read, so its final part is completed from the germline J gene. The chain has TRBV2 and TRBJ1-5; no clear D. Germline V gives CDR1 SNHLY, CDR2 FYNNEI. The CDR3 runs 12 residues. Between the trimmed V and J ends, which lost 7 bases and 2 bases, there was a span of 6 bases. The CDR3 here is CASTTGNQPQHF. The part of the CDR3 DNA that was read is TGTGCCAGCACAACAGGCAATCAGCCC.

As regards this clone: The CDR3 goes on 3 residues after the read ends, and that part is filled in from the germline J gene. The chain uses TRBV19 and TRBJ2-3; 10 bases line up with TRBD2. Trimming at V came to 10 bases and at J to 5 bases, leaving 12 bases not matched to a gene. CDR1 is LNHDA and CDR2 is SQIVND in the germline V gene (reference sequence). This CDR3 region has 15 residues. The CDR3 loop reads CATTFSGRRRDTQYF. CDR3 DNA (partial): TGTGCCACAACCTTTAGCGGGAGGCGTAGAGATACG.

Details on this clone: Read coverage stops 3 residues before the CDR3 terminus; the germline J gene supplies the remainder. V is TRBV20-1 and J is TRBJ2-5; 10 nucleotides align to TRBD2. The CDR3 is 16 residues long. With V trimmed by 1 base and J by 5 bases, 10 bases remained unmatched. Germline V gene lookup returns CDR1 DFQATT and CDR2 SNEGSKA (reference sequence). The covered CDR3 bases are TGCAGTGCTAGAGGAGGAACTAGCGGGGTCTTCGAGACC. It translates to CSARGGTSGVFET. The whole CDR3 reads CSARGGTSGVFETQYF.

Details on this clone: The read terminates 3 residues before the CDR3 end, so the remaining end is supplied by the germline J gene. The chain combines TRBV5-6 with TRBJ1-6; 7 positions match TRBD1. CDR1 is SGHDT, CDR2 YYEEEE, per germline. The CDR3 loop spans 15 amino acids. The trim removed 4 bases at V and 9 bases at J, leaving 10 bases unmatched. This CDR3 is CASSRVGTVSSPLHF. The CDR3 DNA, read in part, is TGTGCCAGCAGCCGCGTTGGGACAGTAAGTTCACCC.

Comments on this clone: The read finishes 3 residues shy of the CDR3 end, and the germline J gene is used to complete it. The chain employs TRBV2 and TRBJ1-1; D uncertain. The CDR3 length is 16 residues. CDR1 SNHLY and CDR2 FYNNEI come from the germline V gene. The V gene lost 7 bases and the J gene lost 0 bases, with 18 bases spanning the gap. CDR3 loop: CASKYLRVGVNTEAFF. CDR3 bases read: TGTGCCAGCAAATACCTCCGGGTTGGCGTGAACACTGAA.

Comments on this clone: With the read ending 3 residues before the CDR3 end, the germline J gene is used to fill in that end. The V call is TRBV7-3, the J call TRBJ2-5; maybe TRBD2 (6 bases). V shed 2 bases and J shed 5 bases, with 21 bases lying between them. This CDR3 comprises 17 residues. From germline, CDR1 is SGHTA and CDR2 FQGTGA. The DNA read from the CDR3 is TGTGCCAGCAGCTTAGGTGAAGCGGGTATTCGGGGGGAGACC. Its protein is CASSLGEAGIRGET. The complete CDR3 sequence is CASSLGEAGIRGETQYF.

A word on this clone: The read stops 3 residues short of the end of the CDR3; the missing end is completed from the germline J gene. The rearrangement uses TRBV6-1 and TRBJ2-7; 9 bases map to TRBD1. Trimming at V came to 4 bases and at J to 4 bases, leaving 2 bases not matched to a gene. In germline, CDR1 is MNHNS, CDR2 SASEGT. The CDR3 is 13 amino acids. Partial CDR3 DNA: TGTGCCAGCAGTGGAGACAGGGGGTACGAG. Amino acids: CASSGDRGYE. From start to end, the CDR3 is CASSGDRGYEQYF.